This T cell receptor (beta chain) was profiled in a study of T cell clones after liver transplantation. The wider study: Three of the eight recipients were HCV-positive; the rest had non-autoimmune, non-viral transplant indications. Patients counted as tolerant after at least one year off all immunosuppression, enzymes not exceeding twice normal. Study-wide points: Post-transplant time points were not standardized, so conclusions are preliminary.

Turning to this clone: The antigen remains unidentified.

The table came from immunoSEQ multiplex PCR; TCRdb's copy has only in-frame clones and leaves some out. The table includes tens of thousands of clones, about 92% detected once. This sequence was found in a human patient who received a liver transplant. The T cells may come from the graft donor. The specimen comprised CD4+ T cells from blood, sampled about 25 months after liver transplant.

CDR3 protein: CASSSSGRSYNEQFF. In DNA, the CDR3 is TGTGCCAGCAGTTCTAGCGGGCGCTCCTACAATGAGCAGTTCTTC. The gene calls are TRBV6-5 and TRBJ2-1; 8 nucleotides agree with TRBD2. The germline V gene has CDR1 MNHEY and CDR2 SVGAGI. The CDR3 covers 15 residues. The V segment lost 4 bases and the J segment 0 bases; nucleotides outside the gene matches: 2.